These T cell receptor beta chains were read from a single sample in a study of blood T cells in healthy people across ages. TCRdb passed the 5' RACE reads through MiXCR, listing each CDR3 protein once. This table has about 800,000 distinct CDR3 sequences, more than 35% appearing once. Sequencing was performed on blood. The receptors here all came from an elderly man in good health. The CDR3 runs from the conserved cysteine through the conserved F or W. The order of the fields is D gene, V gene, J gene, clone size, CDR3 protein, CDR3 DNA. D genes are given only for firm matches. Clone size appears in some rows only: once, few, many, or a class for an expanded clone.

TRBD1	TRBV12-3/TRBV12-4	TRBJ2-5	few	CASRKQDRGQETQYF	TGTGCCAGCAGGAAACAGGACAGGGGGCAGGAGACCCAGTACTTC
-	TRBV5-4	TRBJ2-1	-	CASSPPFTNEQFF	TGTGCCAGCAGCCCGCCCTTTACCAATGAGCAGTTCTTC
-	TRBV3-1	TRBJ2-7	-	CASSQEIGYEQYF	TGTGCCAGCAGCCAAGAGATCGGCTACGAGCAGTACTTC
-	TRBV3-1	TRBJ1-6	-	CASSQHRTGRISPLHF	TGTGCCAGCAGCCAACACCGGACCGGGCGGATTTCACCCCTCCACTTT
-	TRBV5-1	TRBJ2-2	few	CASSYGGLAATGELFF	TGCGCCAGCAGCTACGGCGGTCTAGCAGCCACCGGGGAGCTGTTTTTT
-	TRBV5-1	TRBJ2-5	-	CASSVMGTQETQYF	TGCGCCAGCAGCGTGATGGGCACGCAAGAGACCCAGTACTTC
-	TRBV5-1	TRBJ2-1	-	CASRPMGGLGGNEQFF	TGCGCCAGCAGACCTATGGGGGGATTAGGGGGGAATGAGCAGTTCTTC
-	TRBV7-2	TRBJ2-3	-	CASSLAPGAGSWTDTQYF	TGTGCCAGCAGCTTAGCGCCCGGGGCGGGATCGTGGACAGATACGCAGTATTTT
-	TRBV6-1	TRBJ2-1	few	CASRPMGRPSLDEQFF	TGTGCCAGCAGACCAATGGGACGCCCGAGTTTAGATGAGCAGTTCTTC
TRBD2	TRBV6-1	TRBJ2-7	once	CASSERGIHYEQYF	TGTGCCAGCAGTGAGCGGGGGATCCACTACGAGCAGTACTTC
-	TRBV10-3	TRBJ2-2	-	CAISENGQGTGELFF	TGTGCCATCAGTGAGAACGGGCAGGGCACCGGGGAGCTGTTTTTT
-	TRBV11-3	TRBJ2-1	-	CASSLDFGGAVGYNEQFF	TGTGCCAGCAGCTTAGATTTCGGGGGAGCAGTGGGCTACAATGAGCAGTTCTTC
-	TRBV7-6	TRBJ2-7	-	CASSSTRTPTYEQYF	TGTGCCAGCAGCTCCACCCGGACGCCAACCTACGAGCAGTACTTC
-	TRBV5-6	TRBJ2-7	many	CASSPRSSYEQYF	TGTGCCAGCAGTCCTAGGTCATCCTACGAGCAGTACTTC
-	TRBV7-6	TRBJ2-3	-	CASSLGTHSTDTQYF	TGTGCCAGCAGCTTGGGGACACATTCCACAGATACGCAGTATTTT
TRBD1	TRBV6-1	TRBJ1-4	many	CASSVGQGANEKLFF	TGTGCCAGCAGTGTTGGGCAGGGGGCTAATGAAAAACTGTTTTTT
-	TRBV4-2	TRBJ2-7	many	CASSQDGVGDYEQYF	TGTGCCAGCAGCCAAGACGGGGTGGGGGACTACGAGCAGTACTTC
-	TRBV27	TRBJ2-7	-	CASRGTSSSYEQYF	TGTGCCAGCCGGGGAACGAGCAGCTCCTACGAGCAGTACTTC
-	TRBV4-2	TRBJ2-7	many	CASRKGTELPYEQYF	TGTGCCAGCAGGAAAGGGACCGAGTTACCCTACGAGCAGTACTTC
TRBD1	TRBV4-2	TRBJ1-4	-	CASSQDWDRGNEKLFF	TGTGCCAGCAGCCAAGATTGGGACAGGGGAAATGAAAAACTGTTTTTT
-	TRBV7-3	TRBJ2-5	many	CASSYDIQETQYF	TGTGCCAGCAGTTACGACATTCAAGAGACCCAGTACTTC
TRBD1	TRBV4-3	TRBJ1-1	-	CASSQDSGGTEAFF	TGCGCCAGCAGCCAAGATTCAGGGGGCACTGAAGCTTTCTTT
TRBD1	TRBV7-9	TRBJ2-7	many	CASSADRGTYEQYF	TGTGCCAGCAGCGCGGACAGGGGGACCTACGAGCAGTACTTC